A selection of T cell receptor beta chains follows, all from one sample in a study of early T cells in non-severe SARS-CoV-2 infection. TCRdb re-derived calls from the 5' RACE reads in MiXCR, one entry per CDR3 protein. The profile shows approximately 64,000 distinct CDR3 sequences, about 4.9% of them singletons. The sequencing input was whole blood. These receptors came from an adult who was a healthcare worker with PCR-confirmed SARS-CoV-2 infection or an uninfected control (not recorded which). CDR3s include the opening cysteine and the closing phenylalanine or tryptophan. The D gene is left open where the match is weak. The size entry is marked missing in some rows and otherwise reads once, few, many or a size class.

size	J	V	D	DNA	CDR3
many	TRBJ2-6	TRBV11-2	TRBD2	TGTGCCAGCAGCTTGACTAGCGGGGCGATCTCTGGGGCCAACGTCCTGACTTTC	CASSLTSGAISGANVLTF
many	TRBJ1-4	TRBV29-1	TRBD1	TGCAGCGTTGTCGGGACAGGGGAAGAAAAACTGTTTTTT	CSVVGTGEEKLFF
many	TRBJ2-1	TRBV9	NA	TGTGCCAGCAGCGTAGGAGGGTGGGATGAGCAGTTCTTC	CASSVGGWDEQFF
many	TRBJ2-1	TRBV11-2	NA	TGTGCCAGCAGCTTAGCACGGGGCCCTAGCTCCTACAATGAGCAGTTCTTC	CASSLARGPSSYNEQFF
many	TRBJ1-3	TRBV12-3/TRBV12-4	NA	TGTGCCAGCAGTTGGGTCAACTCTGGAAACACCATATATTTT	CASSWVNSGNTIYF
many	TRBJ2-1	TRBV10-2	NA	TGCGCCAGCAGTGAGGAAAACAATGAGCAGTTCTTC	CASSEENNEQFF
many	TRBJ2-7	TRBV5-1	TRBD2	TGCGCCAGCAGATCAGGACTAGGAAACTCCTACGAGCAGTACTTC	CASRSGLGNSYEQYF
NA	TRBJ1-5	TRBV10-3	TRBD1	TGTGCCATCAGTGAGTCGGGACAGGGTAGCAATCAGCCCCAGCATTTT	CAISESGQGSNQPQHF
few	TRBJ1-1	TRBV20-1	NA	TGCAGTGCTAGAGTCCCGAACACTGAAGCTTTCTTT	CSARVPNTEAFF
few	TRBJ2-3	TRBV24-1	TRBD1	TGTGCCACCAGTGACGGCGCGGGACAGGGGGCAGATACGCAGTATTTT	CATSDGAGQGADTQYF
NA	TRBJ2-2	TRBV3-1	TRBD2	TGTGCCAGCGGGCTAGCGGGAGCTGGGGAGCTGTTTTTT	CASGLAGAGELFF
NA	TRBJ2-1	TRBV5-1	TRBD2	TGCGCCAGCAGCCATCCTAGCGGGGGGTCCAATGAGCAGTTCTTC	CASSHPSGGSNEQFF
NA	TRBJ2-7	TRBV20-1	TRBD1	TGCAGTGCTCAAGTCCGGACAGGATTCTACGAGCAGTACTTC	CSAQVRTGFYEQYF
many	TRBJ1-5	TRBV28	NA	TGTGCCAGCAGTTTACTGCGTCAGCCCCAGCATTTT	CASSLLRQPQHF
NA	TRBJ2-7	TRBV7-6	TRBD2	TGTGCCAGCAGCTTCTCTAGCGGGCAGTTAAGCGAGCAGTACTTC	CASSFSSGQLSEQYF
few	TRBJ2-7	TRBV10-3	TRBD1	TGTGCCATCAGTGAGAGGGCAGGGGGTGCCTACGAGCAGTACTTC	CAISERAGGAYEQYF
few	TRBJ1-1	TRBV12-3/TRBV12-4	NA	TGTGCCAGCAGTTTATCGGGGGCGGGCAACACTGAAGCTTTCTTT	CASSLSGAGNTEAFF
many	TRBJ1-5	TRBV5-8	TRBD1	TGTGCCAGCAGCTTGGACAGGGGGCCTAGCAATCAGCCCCAGCATTTT	CASSLDRGPSNQPQHF
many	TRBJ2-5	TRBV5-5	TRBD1	TGTGCCAGCAGCTGGACAGGGGGTGCAGAGACCCAGTACTTC	CASSWTGGAETQYF
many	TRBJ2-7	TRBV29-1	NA	TGCAGCGTTGTTGTCCGGGCGGTGACCTACGAGCAGTACTTC	CSVVVRAVTYEQYF
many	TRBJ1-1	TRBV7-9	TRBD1	TGTGCCAGCAGCACGGACAGGGGCGAGAACACTGAAGCTTTCTTT	CASSTDRGENTEAFF
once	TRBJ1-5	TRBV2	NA	TGTGCCAGCAGCGTACTTAGTCAGCCCCAGCATTTT	CASSVLSQPQHF
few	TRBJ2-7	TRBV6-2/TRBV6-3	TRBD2	TGTGCCAGCAGTTATCTAGCGGGAGGACCAAGCTCCTACGAGCAGTACTTC	CASSYLAGGPSSYEQYF
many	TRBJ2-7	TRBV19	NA	TGTGCCAGTAGCATGACCCGGGACTCCTACGAGCAGTACTTC	CASSMTRDSYEQYF
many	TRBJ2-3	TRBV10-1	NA	TGCGCCAGCAGTGACCAGCTCACAGATACGCAGTATTTT	CASSDQLTDTQYF
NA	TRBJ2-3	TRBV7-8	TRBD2	TGTGCCAGCAGCCCGAAACCTAGCGGGAGCACAGATACGCAGTATTTT	CASSPKPSGSTDTQYF
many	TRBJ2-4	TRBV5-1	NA	TGCGCCAGCAGCTCAGGAGAGCGTTCAAACATTCAGTACTTC	CASSSGERSNIQYF
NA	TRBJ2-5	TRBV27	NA	TGTGCCAGCAGTTTAATACAGTCGGGGACCCAGTACTTC	CASSLIQSGTQYF
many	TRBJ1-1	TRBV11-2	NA	TGTGCCAGCACCCGTACTGGGTCTCACACTGAAGCTTTCTTT	CASTRTGSHTEAFF